This T cell receptor beta chain originates from a study of blood T cell repertoires in COVID-19. Study-level information: Material from acute and convalescent COVID-19 was sourced from the United States, Italy and Spain.

Germline CDR1 reads SGDLS; CDR2 reads YYNGEE. The CDR3 extends over 19 amino acids. V was trimmed by 0 bases and J by 4 bases, leaving 22 bases between them. Produced via immunoSEQ multiplex PCR; TCRdb's table is partial and in-frame only. The table lists fewer than 200,000 clones, over 65% of them singletons. Participants came from fewer than 25 US areas, aged about 18 to 89 years. The gene calls are TRBV9 and TRBJ2-2; a possible D gene is TRBD1 (6 bases). The specimen was PBMCs or T cells enriched from blood (not recorded which). The TCR sequence derives from a woman aged 45-60 years who had recovered from COVID-19. The CDR3 loop is CASSVAPGHHSVGTGELFF. In DNA, the CDR3 is TGTGCCAGCAGCGTAGCTCCGGGACACCATTCCGTAGGCACCGGGGAGCTGTTTTTT.